The T cell receptor (beta chain) under discussion was sequenced for a study of blood T cell repertoires in COVID-19. Germline assignment: CDR1 LGHDT and CDR2 YNNKEL (reference sequence). Trimming stripped 6 bases from V and 11 bases from J, with 18 bases between. CDR3 length equals 13 residues. Authors' methods: By means of reference gene primer amplification, nucleated cell counts were estimated. Here immunoSEQ multiplex PCR was the method, and the copy in TCRdb shows in-frame clones only, minus some. Clone size and the V and J calls come from that table; the DNA yielded D and trimming. This sample yields around 300,000 clones, of which 90% are seen a single time; 6.5% to 8% belongs to the top ten.

This receptor was taken from a woman aged 25 to 45 with COVID-19, enrolled during active disease. The sequenced sample was peripheral blood. The chain carries TRBV3-1 (or the pseudogene TRBV3-2) and TRBJ2-3, with D perhaps TRBD2 (6 bases). The CDR3 protein is CASRPALAPGQYF. The CDR3, as DNA: TGTGCCAGCAGGCCCGCGCTAGCGCCTGGGCAGTATTTT.